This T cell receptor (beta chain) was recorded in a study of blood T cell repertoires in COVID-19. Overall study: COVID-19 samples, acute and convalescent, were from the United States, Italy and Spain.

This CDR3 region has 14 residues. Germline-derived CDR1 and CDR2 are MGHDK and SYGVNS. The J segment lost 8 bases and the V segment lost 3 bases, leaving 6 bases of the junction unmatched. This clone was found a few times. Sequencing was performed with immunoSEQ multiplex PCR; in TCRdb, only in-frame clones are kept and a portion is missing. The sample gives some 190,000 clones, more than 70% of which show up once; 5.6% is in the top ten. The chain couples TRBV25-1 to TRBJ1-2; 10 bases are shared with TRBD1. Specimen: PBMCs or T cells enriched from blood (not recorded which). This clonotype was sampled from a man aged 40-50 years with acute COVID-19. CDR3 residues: CASSDPGTGDGYTF. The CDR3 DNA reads TGTGCCAGCAGTGACCCGGGGACAGGGGACGGCTACACCTTC.